This T cell receptor beta chain was found in a study of T cell responses to AZD1222 COVID-19 vaccine. General study points: Spike regions recognized by vaccine-associated CD4 TCRs spanned the protein, led by 160-218 and 743-854. Females made up more of the donors, who were largely white British, and clonal diversity may have come out too low. Recipients of two AZD1222 doses showed rising Spike-specific TCR breadth and depth.

The method was immunoSEQ multiplex PCR; TCRdb's version includes in-frame clones alone and lacks a portion of them. Of 20,000 to 30,000 clones listed, roughly 85% are singletons. A remark on this clone: Its antigen is unknown.

V was pared by 4 bases and J by 5 bases, with 12 bases between. The CDR3 length is 14 residues. Germline CDR1 SGDLS, CDR2 YYNGEE. This material consisted of peripheral blood, taken 28 days after the second AZD1222 dose. The chain joins TRBV9 to TRBJ2-2; D might be TRBD2 (5 bases). The clonotype was recovered from an adult who received the AZD1222 COVID-19 vaccine. This chain's CDR3 is CASSPSEGTGELFF. CDR3 nucleotides: TGTGCCAGCAGCCCCTCCGAGGGAACCGGGGAGCTGTTTTTT.